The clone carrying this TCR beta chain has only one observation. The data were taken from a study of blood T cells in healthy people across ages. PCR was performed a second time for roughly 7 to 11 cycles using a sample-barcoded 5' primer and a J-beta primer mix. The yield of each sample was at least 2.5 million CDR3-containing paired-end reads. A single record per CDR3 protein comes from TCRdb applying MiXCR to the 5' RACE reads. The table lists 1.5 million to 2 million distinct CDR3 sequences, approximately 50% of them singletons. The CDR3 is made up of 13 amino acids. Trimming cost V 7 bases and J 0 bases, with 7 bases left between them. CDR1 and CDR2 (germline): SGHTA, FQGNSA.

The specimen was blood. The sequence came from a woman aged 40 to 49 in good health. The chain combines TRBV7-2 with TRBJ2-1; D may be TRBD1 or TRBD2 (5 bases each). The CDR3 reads CASMRGSYNEQFF. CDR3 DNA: TGTGCCAGCATGAGGGGCTCCTACAATGAGCAGTTCTTC.